This is a list of T cell receptor beta chains from one sample in a study of T cell changes during pregnancy in multiple sclerosis. This table comes from immunoSEQ multiplex PCR, and its TCRdb copy is limited to in-frame clones, with some not included. The data contain tens of thousands of clones, more than 85% of them seen just once; the ten biggest clones take up approximately 1.1%. The material was peripheral blood, obtained after pregnancy. These receptors all stem from a female donor in good health, enrolled as a control in a pregnancy study. Each CDR3 is given with its conserved first and last residue. A D gene is named only where the DNA matches it firmly. A clone size is listed for some rows: how often the clone was seen (once, few, many), or a class if it is expanded.

cdr3_nt	cdr3_aa	d_call	v_call	j_call	clone_size
TGTGCCAGCAGAGCCGGGACAGGGGGGTACGAGCAGTACTTC	CASRAGTGGYEQYF	TRBD1	TRBV6-5	TRBJ2-7	-
TGTGCCAGCAGCGTGAGCGGTTTTAGCACAGATACGCAGTATTTT	CASSVSGFSTDTQYF	-	TRBV9	TRBJ2-3	-
TGTGCCAGCAGCCCGACAGGGAGCCACACTGAAGCTTTCTTT	CASSPTGSHTEAFF	TRBD1	TRBV28	TRBJ1-1	-
TGTGCCAGCAGCTTTACGCCGGGACAGAGCTCTGGAAACACCATATATTTT	CASSFTPGQSSGNTIYF	TRBD1	TRBV9	TRBJ1-3	-
TGTGCCAGCAGCGTGGCGGGGGGGAACCAAGAGACCCAGTACTTC	CASSVAGGNQETQYF	TRBD2	TRBV9	TRBJ2-5	-
TGTGCCAGCAGCCAAGGATTTTTGGGCACCTACGAGCAGTACTTC	CASSQGFLGTYEQYF	-	TRBV14	TRBJ2-7	-
TGTGCCAGCAGCTTACCAGCGCGCACAGATACGCAGTATTTT	CASSLPARTDTQYF	-	TRBV7-9	TRBJ2-3	once
TGTGCCAGCAGTTTCCCGACAACTGCGTATGGCTACACCTTC	CASSFPTTAYGYTF	-	TRBV28	TRBJ1-2	-
TGTGCCAGCAGTTCGACAGGGTCTGGGGCCAACGTCCTGACTTTC	CASSSTGSGANVLTF	TRBD1	TRBV28	TRBJ2-6	-
TGCGCCAGCAGCCAAGAGTTCGGAGTACCCAATCAGCCCCAGCATTTT	CASSQEFGVPNQPQHF	-	TRBV4-1	TRBJ1-5	few
TGCGCCAGCAGCCAAGATCACCAGGGGGGTCAGCCCCAGCATTTT	CASSQDHQGGQPQHF	TRBD1	TRBV4-3	TRBJ1-5	-
TGTGCCAGCAGCGTGACTAGCGAGGGCTACGAGCAGTACTTC	CASSVTSEGYEQYF	TRBD2	TRBV9	TRBJ2-7	-
TGCGCCAGCAGCCGGCAGGACTCTGGGGCCAACGTCCTGACTTTC	CASSRQDSGANVLTF	-	TRBV5-1	TRBJ2-6	-
TGTGCCAGCAGCAAAGTAGCGACGGGTTTGGGGGGGCATGAGCAGTTCTTC	CASSKVATGLGGHEQFF	-	TRBV21-1	TRBJ2-1	-
TGTGCCAGCAGCTTAAGGTTAAGGACTGCGAACACCGGGGAGCTGTTTTTT	CASSLRLRTANTGELFF	-	TRBV11-2	TRBJ2-2	once
TGTGCCAGCATTTTACAGGGGGTGAACACCGGGGAGCTGTTTTTT	CASILQGVNTGELFF	TRBD1	TRBV2	TRBJ2-2	-
TGTGCCAGCGGCCCGACGAGGGCGGTCAATGAAAAACTGTTTTTT	CASGPTRAVNEKLFF	-	TRBV6-6	TRBJ1-4	-
TGCGCCAGCAGCGAGGACAGGCCTAACACTGAAGCTTTCTTT	CASSEDRPNTEAFF	TRBD1	TRBV5-1	TRBJ1-1	-
TGTGCCAGCAGTTTACAGGGGGAGAATGGCTACACCTTC	CASSLQGENGYTF	TRBD1	TRBV6-1	TRBJ1-2	-
TGTGCCAGCAGCGGAGGAACAGGGCCGCAGCCCCAGCATTTT	CASSGGTGPQPQHF	-	TRBV9	TRBJ1-5	-
TGTGCCAGCAGTTACGGGGGACGAACAGATACGCAGTATTTT	CASSYGGRTDTQYF	-	TRBV28	TRBJ2-3	once
TGTGCCAGCAGTTACGGAGGGGTGTACACTGAAGCTTTCTTT	CASSYGGVYTEAFF	-	TRBV6-5	TRBJ1-1	-
TGCGCCAGCAGGTCTGTTAAACTAGCGGGGCACACCGGGGAGCTGTTTTTT	CASRSVKLAGHTGELFF	TRBD2	TRBV5-1	TRBJ2-2	-
TGTGCCAGTAGACGCTCGCCTAGCTCCTACAATGAGCAGTTCTTC	CASRRSPSSYNEQFF	-	TRBV19	TRBJ2-1	-
TGTGCCAGCCGGACCGGCGGGTCAAACTATGGCTACACCTTC	CASRTGGSNYGYTF	-	TRBV28	TRBJ1-2	once
TGTGCCAGTAGTACCGGACAGGGATATGGCTACACCTTC	CASSTGQGYGYTF	TRBD1	TRBV19	TRBJ1-2	-
TGCGCCAGCAGTACGAACCCCGGGACAGGGGAAGGCTACACCTTC	CASSTNPGTGEGYTF	TRBD1	TRBV5-1	TRBJ1-2	-
TGTGCCAGCAGGGCACGTGCTAGCGGTATTCTAGAGCAGTTCTTC	CASRARASGILEQFF	TRBD2	TRBV6-5	TRBJ2-1	-
TGTGCCAGCAGCTCCTCGGGTTCCCGGGGAGATACGCAGTATTTT	CASSSSGSRGDTQYF	-	TRBV7-2	TRBJ2-3	-
TGTGCCAGCTCCACCGGTTGGGAGCAACCCACAGATACGCAGTATTTT	CASSTGWEQPTDTQYF	-	TRBV6-6	TRBJ2-3	-
TGTGCCAGCAGTGCCCCAGGGAACACTGAAGCTTTCTTT	CASSAPGNTEAFF	-	TRBV2	TRBJ1-1	-
TGTGCCAGCAGCTCAGGGCCAGGAAACACTGAAGCTTTCTTT	CASSSGPGNTEAFF	-	TRBV7-6	TRBJ1-1	-
TGTGCCAGCAGTCCATCTCCGAGACGCAGGGGTATCTCCTACGAGCAGTACTTC	CASSPSPRRRGISYEQYF	-	TRBV27	TRBJ2-7	few
TGTGCCAGCATCTCAGGGCCCACCTACGAGCAGTACTTC	CASISGPTYEQYF	-	TRBV11-2	TRBJ2-7	once
TGTGCCAGCAGTTTAACCCCGGCAGGGGGAAGGTCACCCCTCCACTTT	CASSLTPAGGRSPLHF	TRBD1	TRBV27	TRBJ1-6	-
TGTGCCAGTAGTATAAGGGGCCTGGCGGGGGCCAGGCAAGGCTATGGCACCATATATTTT	CASSIRGLAGARQGYGTIYF	-	TRBV19	TRBJ1-3	-
TGCGCCAGCAGCCAAGACAGGGAAGAGACCCAGTACTTC	CASSQDREETQYF	-	TRBV4-3	TRBJ2-5	-
TGTGCCAGCAGTTTAGGGGGGGTGGGGACCCAGTACTTC	CASSLGGVGTQYF	TRBD2	TRBV27	TRBJ2-5	once
TGTGCCAGCAGCGATGACCGGGAGATCGATACGCAGTATTTT	CASSDDREIDTQYF	-	TRBV5-6	TRBJ2-3	-